What follows are 14 T cell receptor beta chains derived from one specimen sequenced in a study of cytomegalovirus exposure and HLA in healthy donors. 13 Jbeta primers and 60 Vbeta primers were used for the PCR. This table comes from immunoSEQ multiplex PCR, and its TCRdb copy is limited to in-frame clones, with some not included. The sample table sets out roughly 45,000 clones. The material sequenced was PBMCs. Every receptor here comes from a woman in her 30s in good health and CMV-seronegative.

The chain is built from TRBV4-2 and TRBJ1-2; D is unclear. Germline loops: CDR1 LGHNA, CDR2 YNFKEQ. V lost 0 bases and J 4 bases, leaving 18 bases between the germline ends. The CDR3 is made up of 17 amino acids. The DNA of the CDR3 is TGTGCCAGCAGCCAAGATTTCCCGGAAAGAGGAGTCTATGGCTACACCTTC. It codes for CASSQDFPERGVYGYTF.

The chain couples TRBV28 to TRBJ2-7, with D unclear. CDR1 is MDHEN, CDR2 SYDVKM, per germline. The CDR3 runs 14 residues. V lost 8 bases and J 0 bases, leaving 14 bases between the germline ends. Here the CDR3 reads CASSPLWASYEQYF. CDR3 nucleotides: TGTGCCAGCTCCCCTCTGTGGGCCTCCTACGAGCAGTACTTC.

The chain links TRBV6-5 to TRBJ1-2; 12 bases match TRBD1. Trimming removed 0 bases from V and 9 bases from J; junction bases left unmatched: 5. The germline V gene encodes CDR1 MNHEY and CDR2 SVGAGI. The CDR3 contains 15 residues. The DNA for the CDR3 is TGTGCCAGCAGTTACTCGATTGGGACAGGGGGCAGCTACACCTTC. Amino acids: CASSYSIGTGGSYTF.

The chain couples TRBV6-1 to TRBJ1-4; D perhaps matches TRBD1 (5 bases). CDR3 size: 13 residues. The germline CDR1 and CDR2 sequences are MNHNS and SASEGT. The V gene lost 3 bases and the J gene lost 3 bases, with 5 bases spanning the gap. The CDR3 DNA reads TGTGCCAGCAGTGAGACAGCTAATGAAAAACTGTTTTTT. Translation: CASSETANEKLFF.

The chain employs TRBV19 and TRBJ2-1; 12 bases match TRBD2. Trimming cost V 3 bases and J 7 bases; bases outside gene matches: 4. CDR1 is LNHDA, CDR2 SQIVND, per germline (reference sequence). There are 15 residues in the CDR3. The CDR3 spells CASSMTSGSLNEQFF. The CDR3 DNA reads as TGTGCCAGTAGTATGACTAGCGGGAGTCTGAATGAGCAGTTCTTC.

The V gene is TRBV4-3, the J gene TRBJ2-7, with 9 bases lining up with TRBD2. Per the germline V gene, CDR1 is LGHNA and CDR2 is YSLEER. The CDR3 has 15 amino acids. V trimming: 4 bases; J trimming: 1 base; junction bases outside the gene matches: 5. The CDR3 DNA reads TGCGCCAGCAGCCTCGGCGGGGGGGGTTCCTACGAGCAGTACTTC. Its protein product is CASSLGGGGSYEQYF.

In nucleotides, the CDR3 is TGTGCCAGCAGTTCCCCGACAGCAGGATACGAGCAGTACTTC. This translates into CASSSPTAGYEQYF. The rearrangement links TRBV27 to TRBJ2-7, with D perhaps TRBD1 (5 bases). There are 14 residues in the CDR3. Trimming cost V 4 bases and J 4 bases, with 14 bases left between them. CDR1 is MNHEY, CDR2 SMNVEV, per germline (reference sequence).

J is TRBJ2-3 and V is TRBV7-6, with D tentatively TRBD2 (5 bases). The germline V and J ends were trimmed by 1 base and 4 bases, with 12 bases remaining between them. CDR1 SGHVS and CDR2 FNYEAQ come from the germline V gene. The CDR3 has 15 residues. This chain's CDR3 is CASSLGGGGSDTQYF. The DNA of the CDR3 is TGTGCCAGCAGCTTAGGAGGAGGTGGGTCAGATACGCAGTATTTT.

The genes are TRBV7-6 and TRBJ2-7; D gene ambiguous. In germline, CDR1 is SGHVS, CDR2 FNYEAQ. Trimming stripped 1 base from V and 2 bases from J, with 3 bases between. The CDR3 consists of 12 residues. For the CDR3, the DNA is TGTGCCAGCAGCTTAGGCGCCTACGAGCAGTACTTC. Its translation: CASSLGAYEQYF.

The genes are TRBV9 and TRBJ2-1; 8 bases map to TRBD2. The V and J ends lost 4 bases and 3 bases, in that order; junction bases with no gene match: 3. Per the germline V gene, CDR1 is SGDLS and CDR2 is YYNGEE. CDR3 length: 14 amino acids. CDR3 in amino acids: CASSPTSGYNEQFF. The CDR3 DNA is TGTGCCAGCAGCCCAACTAGCGGCTACAATGAGCAGTTCTTC.

The chain employs TRBV7-8 and TRBJ2-7; maybe TRBD2 (5 bases). CDR3 size: 11 residues. V was clipped by 7 bases and J by 2 bases, with 6 bases between them. Germline V CDR1 and CDR2: SGHVS, FQNEAQ. As DNA, the CDR3 is TGTGCCAGCACTAGCACCTACGAGCAGTACTTC. It yields the protein CASTSTYEQYF.

As for this clone: Its ends do not fully match the called genes, so a read error is possible. The chain has TRBV7-7 and TRBJ2-3, with 7 bases fitting TRBD1. CDR3 length: 16 residues. Germline V CDR1 and CDR2: SSHAT, FNYEAQ (reference sequence). CDR3 in DNA: TGTGCTAGCAGCTTAGGGACAGTCGATTACACAGATACGCAGTATTTT. Translation gives CASSLGTVDYTDTQYF.

V usage is TRBV28 and J usage is TRBJ2-7; 7 nucleotides line up with TRBD2. Per the germline V gene, CDR1 is MDHEN and CDR2 is SYDVKM. V lost 8 bases, J lost 4 bases, and 8 bases stayed unmatched. The CDR3 spans 13 residues. Written as DNA, the CDR3 is TGTGCCAGCGTCAATGGGGGGGGGTACGAGCAGTACTTC. Protein sequence: CASVNGGGYEQYF.

The chain has TRBV6-5 and TRBJ1-2; D is undetermined. Germline V CDR1 and CDR2: MNHEY, SVGAGI. V was clipped by 1 base and J by 3 bases, with 15 bases between them. The CDR3 has 16 residues. CDR3 nucleotide sequence: TGTGCCAGCAGTTACTGGGATTCGGGGAACGACTATGGCTACACCTTC. This encodes CASSYWDSGNDYGYTF.